Below, 18 T cell receptor beta chains from the same sample are listed, as sequenced in a study of T-cell memory formation after mild COVID-19. One entry per CDR3 protein results from TCRdb running MiXCR on the 5' RACE reads. The data show 450,000 to 650,000 distinct CDR3 sequences, roughly 18% seen once. Sequencing was done on a sample of PBMCs or a T cell subset sorted from them (not recorded which). Every receptor here comes from an adult woman who had mild COVID-19 (a few samples of this study predate the infection). Cell type and time point are not known.

V is TRBV5-1 and J is TRBJ1-2; the D gene is possibly TRBD1 (5 bases). Germline V gene sequence: CDR1 SGHRS, CDR2 YFSETQ. The ends were cut back, 1 base at V and 6 bases at J, with 16 bases in the middle. The CDR3 is made up of 15 amino acids. CDR3 sequence: CASSLLAGSINGYTF. CDR3 nucleotide sequence: TGCGCCAGCAGCTTGCTTGCAGGGAGTATTAATGGCTACACCTTC.

This clonotype was observed once. The chain couples TRBV4-3 to TRBJ1-6; 10 bases align to TRBD1. This CDR3 is built from 18 residues. CDR1 and CDR2 (germline): LGHNA, YSLEER. Unmatched junction bases numbered 3, after V lost 0 bases and J lost 1 base. The CDR3 sequence: CASSQEGQGPSYNSPLHF. The DNA for the CDR3 is TGCGCCAGCAGCCAAGAGGGACAGGGGCCATCCTATAATTCACCCCTCCACTTT.

The chain has TRBV19 and TRBJ2-2, with 7 positions matching TRBD1. There are 14 residues in the CDR3. J lost 5 bases, V lost 10 bases, and 10 bases had no gene match. Germline-derived CDR1 and CDR2 are LNHDA and SQIVND (reference sequence). This chain's CDR3 is CATEGQLGTGELFF. CDR3 in DNA: TGTGCCACCGAGGGACAGTTGGGGACCGGGGAGCTGTTTTTT.

This clonotype has more than one count but fewer than ten. The CDR3 is CASSLWDRGEQYF. The CDR3 DNA follows: TGTGCCAGCAGCCTTTGGGACAGGGGCGAGCAGTACTTC. The chain combines TRBV7-3 with TRBJ2-7, with TRBD1 matching over 10 bases. The CDR3 consists of 13 residues. The junction had 4 bases not matched to a gene; V was cut back by 5 bases and J by 6 bases. CDR1 and CDR2 from the germline V gene are SGHTA and FQGTGA. Complete variable domain (other parts from reference TRBV7-3 and TRBJ2-7): GAGVSQTPSNKVTEKGKYVELRCDPISGHTALYWYRQSLGQGPEFLIYFQGTGAADDSGLPNDRFFAVRPEGSVSTLKIQRTERGDSAVYLCASSLWDRGEQYFGPGTRLTVT.

This clonotype appeared a few times. V gene TRBV10-3 combines with J gene TRBJ2-1, with 12 positions matching TRBD2. J gave up 6 bases and V 4 bases, and 4 bases lay outside the gene matches. Germline CDR1 ENHRY, CDR2 SYGVKD. The CDR3 is 15 amino acids. The CDR3 sequence is CAISGLAGGPNEQFF. CDR3 sequence (DNA): TGTGCCATCAGTGGCCTAGCGGGGGGGCCCAATGAGCAGTTCTTC.

This clonotype was observed a handful of times. The genes are TRBV6-2 or TRBV6-3 and TRBJ2-7; perhaps D is TRBD1 or TRBD2 (5 bases each). The length of the CDR3 is 14 residues. Trimming took 5 bases from V and 2 from J, leaving 13 bases between them. Germline CDR1 MNHEY, CDR2 SVGEGT. The CDR3 sequence: CASSTGPGTYEQYF. CDR3 sequence (DNA): TGTGCCAGCAGTACGGGGCCTGGGACCTACGAGCAGTACTTC.

The genes are TRBV24-1 and TRBJ2-2; D is ambiguous. CDR1 and CDR2 from the germline V gene are KGHDR and SFDVKD. V dropped 5 bases and J dropped 5 bases, with 17 bases sitting between them. This CDR3 has 16 residues. The CDR3 region has the DNA TGTGCCACCAGTGCCATCGTGGGCGTAGGTACCGGGGAGCTGTTTTTT. As protein: CATSAIVGVGTGELFF.

This clonotype came up a few times. This rearrangement joins TRBV25-1 to TRBJ2-1; D tentatively reads TRBD1 or TRBD2 (5 bases each). From germline, CDR1 is MGHDK and CDR2 SYGVNS. The length of the CDR3 is 18 residues. Between the trimmed V and J ends, which lost 2 bases and 1 base, there was a span of 18 bases. This CDR3 is CASSEGATRDGSYNEQFF. Written as DNA, the CDR3 is TGTGCCAGCAGTGAAGGGGCTACTAGGGATGGGTCCTACAATGAGCAGTTCTTC.

This clonotype came up many times. J is TRBJ1-1 and V is TRBV5-1; TRBD1 agrees at 8 bases. This CDR3 is built from 14 residues. V lost 0 bases to trimming and J lost 4 bases; unmatched junction nucleotides: 2. Germline V CDR1 and CDR2: SGHRS, YFSETQ. CDR3 DNA sequence: TGCGCCAGCAGCTTGGGACAGGGGAGCACTGAAGCTTTCTTT. Encoded protein: CASSLGQGSTEAFF.

This clonotype has a handful of counts. The chain employs TRBV29-1 and TRBJ2-1; D is possibly TRBD2 (5 bases). This CDR3 comprises 13 residues. Between the trimmed V and J ends, which lost 3 bases and 4 bases, there was a span of 10 bases. Germline V gene data show CDR1 as SQVTM and CDR2 as ANQGSEA. Written as DNA, the CDR3 is TGCAGCGTTGAGGCTAGCATTTACAATGAGCAGTTCTTC. Its protein is CSVEASIYNEQFF.

V is TRBV12-3 or TRBV12-4 and J is TRBJ2-2; D possibly corresponds to TRBD1 (5 bases). The CDR3 has 14 residues. V lost 5 bases to trimming and J lost 7 bases, with 14 bases between them. The CDR3 protein is CASSKGIRVGELFF. The CDR3 DNA reads as TGTGCCAGCAGTAAGGGGATAAGGGTCGGGGAGCTGTTTTTT.

V is TRBV10-3 and J is TRBJ2-1, with D possibly called TRBD1 or TRBD2 (5 bases each). The germline gives CDR1 ENHRY, CDR2 SYGVKD. The CDR3 spans 12 residues. V was cut by 7 bases and J by 10 bases, with 14 bases left in between. The CDR3 DNA is TGTGCCATCACCGCCGGGACCTTGGAGCAGTTCTTC. Its protein is CAITAGTLEQFF.

In this sample, this clonotype turned up many times. The genes are TRBV7-9 and TRBJ2-1; D unresolved. The CDR3 runs 13 residues. Germline V CDR1 and CDR2: SEHNR, FQNEAQ (reference sequence). Trimming stripped 1 base from V and 6 bases from J, with 7 bases between. DNA for the CDR3: TGTGCCAGCAGCTTAGAAGGTATCAATGAGCAGTTCTTC. The encoded protein is CASSLEGINEQFF.

This clonotype was observed a handful of times. The V call is TRBV7-2, the J call TRBJ2-7; D gene ambiguous. This CDR3 comprises 13 residues. CDR1 and CDR2 from the germline V gene are SGHTA and FQGNSA. Trimming took off 2 bases at V and 6 bases at J, with 11 bases between the two ends. CDR3 protein: CASSLYGVSEQYF. The CDR3 region has the DNA TGTGCCAGCAGCTTATATGGGGTTTCCGAGCAGTACTTC. The complete variable domain, with remaining parts taken from reference TRBV7-2 and TRBJ2-7, reads GAGVSQSPSNKVTEKGKDVELRCDPISGHTALYWYRQSLGQGLEFLIYFQGNSAPDKSGLPSDRFSAERTGGSVSTLTIQRTQQEDSAVYLCASSLYGVSEQYFGPGTRLTVT.

A few counts support this clonotype. CDR3 DNA sequence: TGCGCCAGCAGCTTGGAGGGACTAGCGGGTTTGTTAGAGACCCAGTACTTC. Its translation is CASSLEGLAGLLETQYF. This sequence joins TRBV5-1 and TRBJ2-5, with TRBD2 matching 12 bases. Germline V gene lookup returns CDR1 SGHRS and CDR2 YFSETQ. The CDR3 contains 17 residues. Trimming cost V 0 bases and J 4 bases; bases outside gene matches: 7.

This chain links TRBV24-1 with TRBJ2-7, with 11 bases fitting TRBD1. This CDR3 region has 15 residues. After removal of 5 bases from V and 0 bases from J, the junction contained 2 bases not matched to a gene. CDR1 is KGHDR and CDR2 is SFDVKD in the germline V gene. CDR3 in amino acids: CATSVGTGGSYEQYF. The CDR3 DNA reads TGTGCCACCAGTGTCGGGACAGGGGGCTCCTACGAGCAGTACTTC.

This clonotype was counted between two and nine times. The V and J genes are TRBV7-8 and TRBJ2-3, with D perhaps matching TRBD2 (5 bases). Germline V lookup: CDR1 SGHVS, CDR2 FQNEAQ. Trimming cost V 2 bases and J 0 bases, with 12 bases left between them. This CDR3 spans 16 amino acids. For the CDR3, the DNA is TGTGCCAGCAGCTTATTTCTGCTAGCTAGCACAGATACGCAGTATTTT. This codes for CASSLFLLASTDTQYF.

J is TRBJ2-1 and V is TRBV6-5; maybe TRBD2 (6 bases). The V end lost 2 bases, the J end lost 7 bases, and 18 bases lay between the germline ends. Germline V gene data show CDR1 as MNHEY and CDR2 as SVGAGI. The CDR3 runs 16 residues. The CDR3 loop reads CASSYEWGDRLNEQFF. The DNA for the CDR3 is TGTGCCAGCAGTTACGAGTGGGGGGACCGCCTTAATGAGCAGTTCTTC.